The 27 T cell receptor beta chains given below trace back to one sample, sequenced in a study of T cell repertoires in ileal Crohn's disease. Regarding time point: neoterminal ileum biopsy at postoperative endoscopy, about 6 months after surgery. Some clones are missing from TCRdb's copy, which holds only in-frame ones; the method was immunoSEQ multiplex PCR. The table records about 12,000 clones, approximately 78% of them present only once. The sample consisted of ileal tissue. Receptors were obtained from an adult with Crohn's disease.

The chain is built from TRBV28 and TRBJ1-2; TRBD1 is a possible D gene (6 bases). Germline CDR1 is MDHEN and CDR2 is SYDVKM. V gave up 5 bases and J gave up 7 bases, with 11 bases separating them. The CDR3 covers 12 residues. The CDR3 reads CASSPTGFGYTF. The CDR3 DNA reads as TGTGCCAGCAGTCCCACAGGGTTTGGCTACACCTTC.

This chain connects TRBV9 to TRBJ1-2, with 7 bases fitting TRBD1. The CDR3 consists of 12 residues. V was pared by 4 bases and J by 7 bases, with 4 bases of the junction left unmatched. Germline V gene data show CDR1 as SGDLS and CDR2 as YYNGEE. CDR3 in DNA: TGTGCCAGCAGCCCAACAGGGGTTGGCTACACCTTC. Translating gives CASSPTGVGYTF.

The CDR3 sequence: CASSYSIFSEAYEQYF. DNA for the CDR3: TGTGCCAGCAGTTACTCGATCTTTAGCGAAGCCTACGAGCAGTACTTC. The V and J genes are TRBV6-5 and TRBJ2-7; D may be TRBD2 (5 bases). The CDR3 sequence is 16 residues long. The V end lost 0 bases, the J end lost 2 bases, and 14 bases lay between the germline ends. Germline V CDR1 and CDR2: MNHEY, SVGAGI.

The genes are TRBV6-6 and TRBJ1-1; 8 bases agree with TRBD1. J lost 0 bases, V lost 6 bases, and 9 bases had no gene match. The germline gives CDR1 MNHNY, CDR2 SVGAGI (reference sequence). There are 16 residues in the CDR3. DNA of the CDR3: TGTGCCAGCAGAAGACGCCCGGGACAGGTGAACACTGAAGCTTTCTTT. Translating it yields CASRRRPGQVNTEAFF.

The CDR3 sequence is CASSASSGGTSTDTQYF. Written as DNA, the CDR3 is TGCGCCAGCAGCGCATCTAGCGGGGGAACCTCCACAGATACGCAGTATTTT. The V gene is TRBV5-1, the J gene TRBJ2-3; TRBD2 matches 10 bases. Germline loops: CDR1 SGHRS, CDR2 YFSETQ. The CDR3 spans 17 residues. V was pared by 4 bases and J by 2 bases, with 10 bases of the junction left unmatched.

The genes are TRBV5-1 and TRBJ1-1; D gene uncertain. V gave up 4 bases and J gave up 0 bases, with 7 bases separating them. In germline, CDR1 is SGHRS, CDR2 YFSETQ. CDR3 length: 13 amino acids. This CDR3 reads CASSQNLNTEAFF. The CDR3 nucleotides read TGCGCCAGCAGCCAGAATCTGAACACTGAAGCTTTCTTT.

V gene TRBV10-3 combines with J gene TRBJ2-5; tentative D call: TRBD1 (6 bases). Germline CDR1 ENHRY, CDR2 SYGVKD. The CDR3 sequence is 14 residues long. The germline V and J ends were trimmed by 2 bases and 5 bases, with 12 bases remaining between them. CDR3 in amino acids: CAISERAGEETQYF. As DNA, the CDR3 is TGTGCCATCAGTGAGAGGGCAGGGGAGGAGACCCAGTACTTC.

This clone has only a few counts. The chain combines TRBV7-9 with TRBJ2-3; 8 nucleotides line up with TRBD2. The CDR3 runs 16 residues. The germline CDR1 and CDR2 sequences are SEHNR and FQNEAQ (reference sequence). V lost 2 bases to trimming and J lost 2 bases; unmatched junction nucleotides: 6. CDR3 coding DNA: TGTGCCAGCAGCTTATACGGGAGGGATTTCACAGATACGCAGTATTTT. Protein product: CASSLYGRDFTDTQYF.

In its sample, this clone was seen a few times. Relative to the germline gene, one junction end is altered; a read error may explain this. The chain carries TRBV6-1 and TRBJ2-1; 8 positions agree with TRBD1. The CDR3 totals 15 residues. Germline V gene sequence: CDR1 MNHNS, CDR2 SASEGT. Here the CDR3 reads CASTETQGAYNEQFF. As DNA, the CDR3 is TGTGCCAGCACTGAAACGCAGGGGGCTTACAATGAGCAGTTCTTC.

The chain uses TRBV2 and TRBJ1-1; D not resolved. The germline V and J ends were trimmed by 5 bases and 0 bases, with 13 bases remaining between them. This CDR3 is built from 15 residues. Germline CDR1 is SNHLY and CDR2 is FYNNEI. The CDR3 loop reads CASSPGHGMNTEAFF. The CDR3 region has the DNA TGTGCCAGCAGTCCGGGCCACGGGATGAACACTGAAGCTTTCTTT.

This clone was observed once. The chain employs TRBV4-1 and TRBJ1-2, with TRBD1 identical over 11 bases. Germline V gene sequence: CDR1 MGHRA, CDR2 YSYEKL. The CDR3 is 15 residues long. Trimming cost V 4 bases and J 8 bases; bases outside gene matches: 9. This CDR3 is CASSPGQGANGGYTF. CDR3 nucleotides: TGCGCCAGCAGCCCAGGACAGGGGGCGAATGGAGGCTACACCTTC.

The V gene is TRBV28, the J gene TRBJ1-5, with 7 bases fitting TRBD1. V shed 6 bases, J shed 4 bases, and the junction held 0 bases outside the gene matches. The germline V gene has CDR1 MDHEN and CDR2 SYDVKM. The length of the CDR3 is 12 residues. The chain's CDR3 is CASSRGNQPQHF. The CDR3 region has the DNA TGTGCCAGCAGCAGGGGGAATCAGCCCCAGCATTTT. Filled out from reference TRBV28 and TRBJ1-5, the complete variable domain reads DVKVTQSSRYLVKRTGEKVFLECVQDMDHENMFWYRQDPGLGLRLIYFSYDVKMKEKGDIPEGYSVSREKKERFSLILESASTNQTSMYLCASSRGNQPQHFGDGTRLSIL.

The rearrangement uses TRBV5-1 and TRBJ2-5, with 9 nucleotides matching TRBD2. This CDR3 contains 15 residues. V was clipped by 4 bases and J by 4 bases; unmatched bases: 8. The germline V gene has CDR1 SGHRS and CDR2 YFSETQ. The CDR3 region has the DNA TGCGCCAGCAGCCCAACCCTTAGCGGGGGAGAGACCCAGTACTTC. It encodes CASSPTLSGGETQYF.

This clone is a singleton in its sample. Within the sample, other DNA sequences also encode this same CDR3. The chain carries TRBV2 and TRBJ1-5, with 10 bases that match TRBD1. The CDR3 loop spans 14 amino acids. The V segment lost 4 bases and the J segment 5 bases; nucleotides outside the gene matches: 2. Germline lookup yields CDR1 SNHLY and CDR2 FYNNEI. Here the CDR3 DNA reads TGTGCCAGCAGTGGGGACAGGGGCGATCAGCCCCAGCATTTT. Its translation is CASSGDRGDQPQHF.

V and J are TRBV10-3 and TRBJ1-1; D may be TRBD1 (5 bases). CDR3 length: 14 residues. The V gene's germline CDR1 is ENHRY and CDR2 SYGVKD. Trimming cost V 7 bases and J 6 bases, with 18 bases left between them. CDR3 sequence: CAITPLGGASEAFF. CDR3 bases: TGTGCCATCACCCCCCTGGGGGGTGCTTCTGAAGCTTTCTTT.

The chain recombines TRBV7-8 with TRBJ1-1; D uncertain. CDR1 SGHVS and CDR2 FQNEAQ come from the germline V gene. Trimming shortened V by 1 base and J by 4 bases, and 13 bases separated the two germline ends. The CDR3 length is 15 residues. In DNA, the CDR3 is TGTGCCAGCAGCTTAGTCTCTCGGGGTTTCACTGAAGCTTTCTTT. Translating gives CASSLVSRGFTEAFF.

This clone showed up just a few times. The chain couples TRBV11-2 to TRBJ2-7; 8 bases align to TRBD2. Losses at the gene ends were 4 bases for V and 0 bases for J; bases not matched to a gene: 2. This CDR3 comprises 14 residues. Per germline, CDR1 SGHAT and CDR2 FQNNGV. In DNA form, the CDR3 reads TGTGCCAGCAGCTCCAGCGGGAGCTCCTACGAGCAGTACTTC. Its protein product is CASSSSGSSYEQYF.

The chain employs TRBV28 and TRBJ1-1, with unresolved D. CDR1 is MDHEN and CDR2 is SYDVKM in the germline V gene. This CDR3 is built from 14 residues. V lost 5 bases to trimming and J lost 0 bases, with 10 bases between them. In nucleotides, the CDR3 is TGTGCCAGCAGTACGGAGCCCATGAACACTGAAGCTTTCTTT. Encoded protein: CASSTEPMNTEAFF.

The CDR3 DNA sequence: TGTGCCAGCAGCTTGATTAGCTCAAATGAGCAGTTCTTC. Residues: CASSLISSNEQFF. The V call is TRBV5-4, the J call TRBJ2-1; D gene ambiguous. Trimming took off 1 base at V and 7 bases at J, with 9 bases between the two ends. The CDR3 sequence is 13 residues long. In germline, CDR1 is SGHNT, CDR2 YYREEE (reference sequence).

This rearrangement joins TRBV2 to TRBJ1-1; D not resolved. Per the germline V gene, CDR1 is SNHLY and CDR2 is FYNNEI. The V end was cut by 6 bases, the J end by 10 bases, with 15 bases between. This CDR3 is 12 amino acids long. The CDR3 region has the DNA TGTGCCAGCAGGGATTGGGCAGGCTCAGCTTTCTTT. Protein product: CASRDWAGSAFF.

The genes are TRBV9 and TRBJ1-2, with TRBD1 matching 8 bases. CDR3 size: 17 residues. Trimming at V came to 2 bases and at J to 4 bases, leaving 13 bases not matched to a gene. Per germline, CDR1 SGDLS and CDR2 YYNGEE. The CDR3 protein is CASSVVSGGQMGYGYTF. The CDR3 nucleotides read TGTGCCAGCAGCGTCGTTTCAGGGGGCCAAATGGGCTATGGCTACACCTTC.

V is TRBV4-2 and J is TRBJ2-1; D may be TRBD2 (5 bases). CDR1 and CDR2 from the germline V gene are LGHNA and YNFKEQ. This CDR3 contains 14 residues. V shed 1 base and J shed 5 bases, with 9 bases lying between them. The CDR3 DNA reads TGTGCCAGCAGCCAAGCGGCCGGGGACAATGAGCAGTTCTTC. This encodes CASSQAAGDNEQFF.

The rearrangement links TRBV5-1 to TRBJ2-7; possibly TRBD2 for D (5 bases). The CDR3 length is 14 residues. Germline assignment: CDR1 SGHRS and CDR2 YFSETQ. Trimming left V 4 bases short and J 6 bases short, with 17 bases between. The CDR3 nucleotides read TGCGCCAGCAGCCCCGACTTGGAGGTAGGCGAGCAGTACTTC. Protein: CASSPDLEVGEQYF.

V is TRBV30 and J is TRBJ1-2; 7 bases fit TRBD1. Germline V CDR1 and CDR2: GTSNPN, SVGIG (reference sequence). V shed 0 bases, J shed 4 bases, and the junction held 5 bases outside the gene matches. This CDR3 is built from 14 residues. In DNA, the CDR3 is TGTGCCTGGAGTGTAGGGCAGGGGGGCTATGGCTACACCTTC. Protein product: CAWSVGQGGYGYTF.

The genes are TRBV18 and TRBJ2-2, with 7 bases that match TRBD1. The germline V gene encodes CDR1 KGHSH and CDR2 LQKENI. The length of the CDR3 is 17 residues. After removal of 0 bases from V and 1 base from J, the junction contained 5 bases not matched to a gene. The CDR3 spells CASSPPRGQKNTGELFF. The CDR3 bases are TGTGCCAGCTCACCACCGAGGGGACAGAAGAACACCGGGGAGCTGTTTTTT.

J is TRBJ2-3 and V is TRBV5-1, with unresolved D. Germline V gene sequence: CDR1 SGHRS, CDR2 YFSETQ. The CDR3 runs to 14 residues. Trimming took off 6 bases at V and 0 bases at J, with 11 bases between the two ends. CDR3 in amino acids: CASTESPSTDTQYF. Here the CDR3 DNA reads TGCGCCAGCACGGAGTCACCTAGCACAGATACGCAGTATTTT.

This chain links TRBV5-1 with TRBJ2-5; 7 bases line up with TRBD2. Trimming at V came to 3 bases and at J to 0 bases, leaving 8 bases not matched to a gene. The CDR3 has 16 residues. CDR1 and CDR2 (germline): SGHRS, YFSETQ. CDR3 bases: TGCGCCAGCAGCTCGGCGGCGGGGACTAACCAAGAGACCCAGTACTTC. The encoded protein is CASSSAAGTNQETQYF.